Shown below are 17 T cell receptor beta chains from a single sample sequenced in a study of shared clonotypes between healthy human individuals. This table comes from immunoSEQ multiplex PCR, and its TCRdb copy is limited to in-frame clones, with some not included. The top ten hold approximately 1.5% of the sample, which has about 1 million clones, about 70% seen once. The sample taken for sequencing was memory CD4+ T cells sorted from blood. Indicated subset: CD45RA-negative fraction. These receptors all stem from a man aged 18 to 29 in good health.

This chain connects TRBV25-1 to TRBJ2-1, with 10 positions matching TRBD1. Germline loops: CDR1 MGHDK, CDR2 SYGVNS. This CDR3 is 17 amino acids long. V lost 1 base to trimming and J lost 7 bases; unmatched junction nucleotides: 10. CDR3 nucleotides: TGTGCCAGCAGTGAATTAGCCGGACAGGGGGATGAGAATGAGCAGTTCTTC. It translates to CASSELAGQGDENEQFF. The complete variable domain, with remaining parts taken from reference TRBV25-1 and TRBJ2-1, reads EADIYQTPRYLVIGTGKKITLECSQTMGHDKMYWYQQDPGMELHLIHYSYGVNSTEKGDLSSESTVSRIRTEHFPLTLESARPSHTSQYLCASSELAGQGDENEQFFGPGTRLTVL.

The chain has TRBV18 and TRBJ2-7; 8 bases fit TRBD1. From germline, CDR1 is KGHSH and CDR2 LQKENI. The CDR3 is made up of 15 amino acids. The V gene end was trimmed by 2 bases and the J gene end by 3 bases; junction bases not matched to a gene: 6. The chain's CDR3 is CASSPAGGPLYEQYF. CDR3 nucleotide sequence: TGTGCCAGCTCACCAGCAGGGGGCCCCCTCTACGAGCAGTACTTC.

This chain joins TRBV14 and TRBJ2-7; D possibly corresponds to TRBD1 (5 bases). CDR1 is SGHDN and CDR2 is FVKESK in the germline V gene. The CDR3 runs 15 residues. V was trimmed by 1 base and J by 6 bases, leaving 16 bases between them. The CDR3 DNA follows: TGTGCCAGCAGCCAAGTGAATGTCAGGGTAGGCGAGCAGTACTTC. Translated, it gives CASSQVNVRVGEQYF.

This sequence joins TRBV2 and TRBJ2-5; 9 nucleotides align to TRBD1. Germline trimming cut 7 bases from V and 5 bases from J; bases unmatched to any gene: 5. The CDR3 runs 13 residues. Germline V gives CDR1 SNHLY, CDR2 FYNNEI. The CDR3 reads CASTRTGAETQYF. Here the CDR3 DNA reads TGTGCCAGCACTAGGACAGGGGCTGAGACCCAGTACTTC.

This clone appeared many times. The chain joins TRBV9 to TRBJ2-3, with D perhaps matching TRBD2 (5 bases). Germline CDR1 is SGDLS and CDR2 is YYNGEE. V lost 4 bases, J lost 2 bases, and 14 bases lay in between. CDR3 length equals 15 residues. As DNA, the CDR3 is TGTGCCAGCAGCCCTGGGAGCCCTGCCACAGATACGCAGTATTTT. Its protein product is CASSPGSPATDTQYF.

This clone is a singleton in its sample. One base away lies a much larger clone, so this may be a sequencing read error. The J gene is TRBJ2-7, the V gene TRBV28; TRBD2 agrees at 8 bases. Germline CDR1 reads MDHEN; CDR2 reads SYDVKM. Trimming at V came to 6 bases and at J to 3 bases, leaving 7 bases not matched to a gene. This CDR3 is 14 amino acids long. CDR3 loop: CASSRSGDYYEQYF. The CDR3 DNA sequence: TGTGCCAGCAGCCGTAGCGGGGACTACTACGAGCAGTACTTC.

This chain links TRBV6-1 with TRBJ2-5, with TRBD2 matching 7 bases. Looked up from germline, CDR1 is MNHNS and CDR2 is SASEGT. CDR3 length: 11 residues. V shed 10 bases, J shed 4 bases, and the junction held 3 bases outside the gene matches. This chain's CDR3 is CAMGGGETQYF. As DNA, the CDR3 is TGTGCCATGGGGGGGGGAGAGACCCAGTACTTC.

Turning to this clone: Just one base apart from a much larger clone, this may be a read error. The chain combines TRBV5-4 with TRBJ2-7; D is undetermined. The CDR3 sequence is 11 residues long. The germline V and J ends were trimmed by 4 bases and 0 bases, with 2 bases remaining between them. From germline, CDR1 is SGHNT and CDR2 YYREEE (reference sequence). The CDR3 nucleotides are TGTGCCAGCAGCGACTCCTACGAGCAGTACTTC. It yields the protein CASSDSYEQYF.

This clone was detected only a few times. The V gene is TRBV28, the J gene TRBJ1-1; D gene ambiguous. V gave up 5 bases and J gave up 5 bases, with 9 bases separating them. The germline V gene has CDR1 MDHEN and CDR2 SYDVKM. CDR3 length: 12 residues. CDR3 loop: CASSPRSTEAFF. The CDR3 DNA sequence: TGTGCCAGCAGTCCTCGGAGTACTGAAGCTTTCTTT.

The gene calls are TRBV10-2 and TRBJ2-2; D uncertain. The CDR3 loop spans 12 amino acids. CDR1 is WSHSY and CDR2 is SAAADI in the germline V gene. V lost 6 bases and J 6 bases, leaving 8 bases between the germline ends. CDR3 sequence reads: CASRIGPGELFF. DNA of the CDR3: TGCGCCAGCAGGATTGGTCCCGGGGAGCTGTTTTTT.

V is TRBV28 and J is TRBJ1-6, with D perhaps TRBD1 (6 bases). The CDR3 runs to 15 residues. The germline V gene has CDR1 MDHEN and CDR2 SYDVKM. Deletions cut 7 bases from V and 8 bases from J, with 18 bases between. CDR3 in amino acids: CASTDIGGLDSPLHF. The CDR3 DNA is TGTGCCAGCACCGATATCGGGGGCTTGGATTCACCCCTCCACTTT.

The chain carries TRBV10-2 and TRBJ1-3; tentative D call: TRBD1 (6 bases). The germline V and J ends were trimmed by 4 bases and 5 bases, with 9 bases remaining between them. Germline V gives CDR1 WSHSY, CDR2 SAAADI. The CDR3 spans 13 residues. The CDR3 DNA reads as TGCGCCAGCAGTGCAGGGGAACGAAACACCATATATTTT. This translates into CASSAGERNTIYF.

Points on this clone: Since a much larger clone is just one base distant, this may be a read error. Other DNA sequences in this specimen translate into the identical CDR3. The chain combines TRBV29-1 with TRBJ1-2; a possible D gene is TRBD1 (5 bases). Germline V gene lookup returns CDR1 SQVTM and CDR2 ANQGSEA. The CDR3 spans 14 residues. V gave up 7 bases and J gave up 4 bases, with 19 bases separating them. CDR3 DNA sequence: TGCAGCGCACGGTCTCGAGGGGATGGCTATGGCTACACCTTC. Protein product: CSARSRGDGYGYTF.

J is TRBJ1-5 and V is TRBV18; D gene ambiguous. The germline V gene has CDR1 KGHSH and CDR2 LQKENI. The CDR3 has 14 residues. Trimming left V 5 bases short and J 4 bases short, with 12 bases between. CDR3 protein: CASSSLEANQPQHF. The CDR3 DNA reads TGTGCCAGCTCATCTCTTGAAGCAAATCAGCCCCAGCATTTT.

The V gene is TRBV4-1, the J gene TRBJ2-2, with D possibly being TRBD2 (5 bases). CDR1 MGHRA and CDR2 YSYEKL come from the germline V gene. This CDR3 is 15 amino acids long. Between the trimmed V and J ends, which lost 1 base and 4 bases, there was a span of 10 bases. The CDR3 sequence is CASSQGGSGTGELFF. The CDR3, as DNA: TGCGCCAGCAGCCAAGGAGGGTCGGGCACCGGGGAGCTGTTTTTT.

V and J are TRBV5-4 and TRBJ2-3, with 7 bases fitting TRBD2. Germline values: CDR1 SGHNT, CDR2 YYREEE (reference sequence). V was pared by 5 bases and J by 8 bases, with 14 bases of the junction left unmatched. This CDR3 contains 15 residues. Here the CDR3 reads CASSPVGGSFATQYF. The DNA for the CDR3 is TGTGCCAGCAGTCCCGTCGGGGGGTCCTTCGCTACGCAGTATTTT.

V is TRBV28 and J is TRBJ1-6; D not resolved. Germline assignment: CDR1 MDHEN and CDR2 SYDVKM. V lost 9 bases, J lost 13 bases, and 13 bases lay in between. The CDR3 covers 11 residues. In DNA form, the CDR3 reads TGTGCCAGTTCTGGGTCCGTTCCCCTCCACTTT. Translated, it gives CASSGSVPLHF.